The 31 T cell receptor beta chains below come from one sample, sequenced in a study of T cell changes during pregnancy in multiple sclerosis (dated by TCRdb to between 2019 and 2020). The library was built by means of the immunoSEQ multiplex PCR assay. In its TCRdb copy, this immuneACCESS table keeps in-frame sequences only and misses some clones. Where compared with another copy, unresolved V genes explain less than half of these, and the others have no known cause. This sample holds some 38,000 clones; 80% to 95% were observed only once. The top ten clones comprise under 0.45% of the sample. Sample: CD4+ T cells from peripheral blood mononuclear cells, taken after pregnancy. These receptor sequences come from a female donor in good health, enrolled as a control in a pregnancy study.

The V gene is TRBV7-6, the J gene TRBJ2-5, with TRBD2 matching 10 bases. The V gene's germline CDR1 is SGHVS and CDR2 FNYEAQ. The J segment lost 2 bases and the V segment lost 3 bases, leaving 6 bases of the junction unmatched. This CDR3 contains 16 residues. CDR3 region: CASSLVASGGQETQYF. DNA of the CDR3: TGTGCCAGCAGCTTGGTGGCTAGCGGGGGACAAGAGACCCAGTACTTC.

The chain couples TRBV10-3 to TRBJ2-2; 14 bases are shared with TRBD2. Germline V gives CDR1 ENHRY, CDR2 SYGVKD. The CDR3 totals 18 residues. Trimming removed 6 bases from V and 2 bases from J; junction bases left unmatched: 8. This chain's CDR3 is CAIRTTSGGAANTGELFF. The CDR3 bases are TGTGCCATCAGGACGACTAGCGGGGGGGCGGCTAACACCGGGGAGCTGTTTTTT.

Comments on this clone: An end of the junction does not agree with germline; a read error may underlie this. The V gene is TRBV29-1, the J gene TRBJ2-2; a possible D gene is TRBD2 (5 bases). The CDR3 sequence is 15 residues long. Germline V lookup: CDR1 SQVTM, CDR2 ANQGSEA. CDR3 sequence: CGVERMGSKTGELFF. CDR3 nucleotide sequence: TGCGGCGTTGAAAGGATGGGGAGTAAAACCGGGGAGCTGTTTTTT.

V gene TRBV4-2 combines with J gene TRBJ1-4, with 8 bases that match TRBD1. Germline loops: CDR1 LGHNA, CDR2 YNFKEQ. Trimming at V came to 0 bases and at J to 6 bases, leaving 6 bases not matched to a gene. The CDR3 is made up of 16 amino acids. The CDR3: CASSQDPAGGYEKLFF. For the CDR3, the DNA is TGTGCCAGCAGCCAAGATCCCGCAGGGGGCTATGAAAAACTGTTTTTT.

The rearrangement uses TRBV18 and TRBJ2-5; D may be TRBD1 (6 bases). This CDR3 has 15 amino acids. Per the germline V gene, CDR1 is KGHSH and CDR2 is LQKENI. V was clipped by 0 bases and J by 1 base, with 9 bases between them. This CDR3 is CASSPPGQPQETQYF. The CDR3, as DNA: TGTGCCAGCTCACCACCCGGACAGCCCCAAGAGACCCAGTACTTC.

This chain connects TRBV5-1 to TRBJ2-7, with 9 bases lining up with TRBD1. CDR3 length equals 14 residues. Germline CDR1 reads SGHRS; CDR2 reads YFSETQ. The junction had 7 bases not matched to a gene; V was cut back by 5 bases and J by 4 bases. The CDR3 reads CASRSTGGRYEQYF. CDR3 coding DNA: TGCGCCAGCAGATCGACAGGGGGGCGGTACGAGCAGTACTTC.

The chain has TRBV15 and TRBJ1-4; D not certain. CDR1 and CDR2 (germline): LNHNV, YYDKDF (reference sequence). Trimming removed 1 base from V and 5 bases from J, with 11 bases in between. The CDR3 loop spans 15 amino acids. CDR3 DNA: TGTGCCACCAGCAGAGTGAGAACGACAAATGAAAAACTGTTTTTT. It is translated as CATSRVRTTNEKLFF.

The chain is built from TRBV6-1 and TRBJ2-5; 9 bases map to TRBD1. The CDR3 consists of 16 residues. The V gene end was trimmed by 3 bases and the J gene end by 5 bases; junction bases not matched to a gene: 10. Germline loops: CDR1 MNHNS, CDR2 SASEGT. The CDR3 spells CASSERNRGRGETQYF. The CDR3 DNA sequence: TGTGCCAGCAGTGAGCGCAACAGGGGGCGAGGGGAGACCCAGTACTTC.

The J gene is TRBJ2-7, the V gene TRBV19; D is unresolved. With 3 bases removed from V and 2 bases from J, the gap between germline ends came to 11 bases. CDR3 size: 14 residues. Germline CDR1 reads LNHDA; CDR2 reads SQIVND (reference sequence). The CDR3 DNA reads as TGTGCCAGTAGTATGCGGCTAGTGCCCTACGAGCAGTACTTC. It encodes CASSMRLVPYEQYF.

This clone was recorded once. V is TRBV25-1 and J is TRBJ2-3; no definite D call. Germline assignment: CDR1 MGHDK and CDR2 SYGVNS. The V end lost 5 bases, the J end lost 4 bases, and 10 bases lay between the germline ends. This CDR3 contains 13 residues. DNA of the CDR3: TGTGCCAGCAGTCCGAGTGGTGCAGATACGCAGTATTTT. Translated, it gives CASSPSGADTQYF.

This sequence joins TRBV11-3 and TRBJ1-2; 7 nucleotides agree with TRBD1. The CDR3 covers 13 residues. Trimming cost V 5 bases and J 7 bases; bases outside gene matches: 7. The V gene's germline CDR1 is SGHNT and CDR2 YENEEA. The CDR3 DNA follows: TGTGCCAGCAGCCCGACAGGGTTGGGTGGCTACACCTTC. Amino acid sequence: CASSPTGLGGYTF.

This clone was picked up one time. The chain carries TRBV14 and TRBJ2-2, with 8 bases lining up with TRBD1. This CDR3 spans 16 amino acids. The junction had 9 bases not matched to a gene; V was cut back by 5 bases and J by 4 bases. Germline V gives CDR1 SGHDN, CDR2 FVKESK. CDR3 DNA sequence: TGTGCCAGCAGCGACCTCCGGACAGGGCGCACCGGGGAGCTGTTTTTT. Translated, it gives CASSDLRTGRTGELFF.

This chain uses TRBV30 with TRBJ2-7, with 9 bases that match TRBD1. This CDR3 has 15 amino acids. The V segment lost 4 bases and the J segment 0 bases; nucleotides outside the gene matches: 7. CDR1 and CDR2 from the germline V gene are GTSNPN and SVGIG (reference sequence). This CDR3 is CAWKGPGQGSYEQYF. CDR3 bases: TGTGCCTGGAAGGGCCCGGGACAGGGCTCCTACGAGCAGTACTTC.

This chain uses TRBV6-6 with TRBJ2-2; D possibly corresponds to TRBD1 (6 bases). Germline values: CDR1 MNHNY, CDR2 SVGAGI (reference sequence). V lost 6 bases and J lost 0, with 11 bases in between. This CDR3 is built from 15 residues. The CDR3 spells CASRAGQTNTGELFF. The CDR3 DNA is TGTGCCAGCAGGGCCGGACAGACGAACACCGGGGAGCTGTTTTTT.

The gene calls are TRBV10-3 and TRBJ2-3; 9 positions match TRBD2. V lost 5 bases and J lost 1; bases outside the gene matches: 4. Germline loops: CDR1 ENHRY, CDR2 SYGVKD. The CDR3 runs 15 residues. As DNA, the CDR3 is TGTGCCATCAGTTGGACTAGCGCTGGCACAGATACGCAGTATTTT. This translates into CAISWTSAGTDTQYF.

J is TRBJ2-7 and V is TRBV5-6; 13 bases are shared with TRBD2. V lost 4 bases, J lost 2 bases, and 3 bases stayed unmatched. The CDR3 consists of 15 residues. Germline V gives CDR1 SGHDT, CDR2 YYEEEE. The CDR3 protein is CASSRLAGGTYEQYF. The CDR3 DNA follows: TGTGCCAGCAGCCGACTAGCGGGGGGCACCTACGAGCAGTACTTC.

This clone has a single count. V and J are TRBV5-1 and TRBJ2-3; 9 bases line up with TRBD2. Trimming removed 7 bases from V and 1 base from J; junction bases left unmatched: 4. CDR1 is SGHRS and CDR2 is YFSETQ in the germline V gene. The CDR3 is 14 residues long. This CDR3 is CASYASGGTDTQYF. DNA of the CDR3: TGCGCCAGCTATGCTAGCGGGGGCACAGATACGCAGTATTTT.

The V call is TRBV4-3, the J call TRBJ2-2; D ambiguous. Germline assignment: CDR1 LGHNA and CDR2 YSLEER. Trimming left V 1 base short and J 4 bases short, with 7 bases between. The length of the CDR3 is 14 residues. The CDR3 is CASSQVRSTGELFF. In DNA form, the CDR3 reads TGCGCCAGCAGCCAAGTCAGGTCCACCGGGGAGCTGTTTTTT.

The CDR3 DNA is TGTGCCAGTAGTAGACAGGGAGCTAACTATGGCTACACCTTC. This gives the protein CASSRQGANYGYTF. This chain joins TRBV19 and TRBJ1-2; 7 nucleotides align to TRBD1. Germline CDR1 is LNHDA and CDR2 is SQIVND (reference sequence). The CDR3 is 14 amino acids. The junction had 2 bases not matched to a gene; V was cut back by 4 bases and J by 0 bases.

This sequence joins TRBV5-6 and TRBJ2-1, with 8 nucleotides matching TRBD1. Per germline, CDR1 SGHDT and CDR2 YYEEEE. The CDR3 runs to 15 residues. Trimming cost V 4 bases and J 1 base; bases outside gene matches: 4. For the CDR3, the DNA is TGTGCCAGCAGCACCGGACAGGGTTCCTACAATGAGCAGTTCTTC. Its translation: CASSTGQGSYNEQFF.

The CDR3 reads CASTGGRYRKEGYTF. The CDR3 DNA is TGTGCCAGCACCGGGGGACGTTATCGTAAGGAGGGCTACACCTTC. This chain connects TRBV12-1 to TRBJ1-2. TRBV12-1 is assigned pseudogene status. The CDR3 runs 15 residues.

The V and J genes are TRBV4-3 and TRBJ2-6, with a possible D match to TRBD1 (6 bases). V lost 0 bases and J 4 bases, leaving 7 bases between the germline ends. Germline lookup yields CDR1 LGHNA and CDR2 YSLEER. This CDR3 is built from 15 residues. CDR3 region: CASSQEQGGANVLTF. CDR3 sequence (DNA): TGCGCCAGCAGCCAAGAACAGGGAGGGGCCAACGTCCTGACTTTC.

The chain employs TRBV7-8 and TRBJ1-1, with D hard to call. There are 13 residues in the CDR3. The germline gives CDR1 SGHVS, CDR2 FQNEAQ. V was clipped by 5 bases and J by 1 base, with 8 bases between them. CDR3: CASSHYKNTEAFF. CDR3 sequence (DNA): TGTGCCAGCAGCCATTACAAGAACACTGAAGCTTTCTTT.

V and J are TRBV6-1 and TRBJ2-7, with D perhaps matching TRBD1 (5 bases). Trimming stripped 7 bases from V and 5 bases from J, with 9 bases between. The CDR3 runs 11 residues. Per the germline V gene, CDR1 is MNHNS and CDR2 is SASEGT. CDR3: CASTFRDEQYF. Here the CDR3 DNA reads TGTGCCAGCACCTTCAGGGACGAGCAGTACTTC.

The V gene is TRBV7-9, the J gene TRBJ2-7, with a weak D call TRBD2 (7 bases). The CDR3 totals 13 residues. The V end was cut by 0 bases, the J end by 6 bases, with 9 bases between. Looked up from germline, CDR1 is SEHNR and CDR2 is FQNEAQ (reference sequence). CDR3: CASSLAGGGEQYF. Written as DNA, the CDR3 is TGTGCCAGCAGCTTAGCGGGAGGGGGCGAGCAGTACTTC.

The chain has TRBV5-4 and TRBJ2-5; TRBD2 matches 11 bases. This CDR3 is built from 16 residues. Trimming took 4 bases from V and 2 from J; bases not matched to a gene: 7. Germline CDR1 SGHNT, CDR2 YYREEE (reference sequence). DNA of the CDR3: TGTGCCAGCAGCCCCAGACTAGCGGGACGGCAAGAGACCCAGTACTTC. Amino acids: CASSPRLAGRQETQYF. The entire variable domain, with the rest obtained from reference TRBV5-4 and TRBJ2-5, is as follows: ETGVTQSPTHLIKTRGQQVTLRCSSQSGHNTVSWYQQALGQGPQFIFQYYREEENGRGNFPPRFSGLQFPNYSSELNVNALELDDSALYLCASSPRLAGRQETQYFGPGTRLLVL.

This clone showed up just a few times. The chain joins TRBV9 to TRBJ1-6; D may be TRBD1 (6 bases). Deletions cut 5 bases from V and 7 bases from J, with 10 bases between. Germline CDR1 reads SGDLS; CDR2 reads YYNGEE. The CDR3 is 13 residues long. The CDR3 DNA reads TGTGCCAGCAGTATTACAGGGAATTCACCCCTCCACTTT. Protein: CASSITGNSPLHF.

The gene calls are TRBV9 and TRBJ2-7, with a possible D match to TRBD1 (5 bases). This CDR3 has 15 amino acids. V was pared by 0 bases and J by 0 bases, with 10 bases between. Germline V gives CDR1 SGDLS, CDR2 YYNGEE. CDR3 amino acids: CASSVGSRVSYEQYF. CDR3 DNA sequence: TGTGCCAGCAGCGTAGGGTCCAGGGTCTCCTACGAGCAGTACTTC.

This chain links TRBV27 with TRBJ2-7, with D maybe TRBD1 (6 bases). The germline gives CDR1 MNHEY, CDR2 SMNVEV (reference sequence). Trimming pared 5 bases from V and 7 bases from J, leaving 18 bases between. The CDR3 has 14 residues. CDR3 sequence: CASSPAPFDREQYF. The DNA for the CDR3 is TGTGCCAGCAGTCCCGCCCCTTTTGACAGGGAGCAGTACTTC.

The chain employs TRBV7-7 and TRBJ2-1; unclear D gene. V lost 4 bases and J lost 7, with 11 bases in between. This CDR3 is built from 13 residues. Germline CDR1 and CDR2: SSHAT and FNYEAQ (reference sequence). The CDR3 DNA reads as TGTGCCAGCAGCTCAGCCCCCGGGAATGAGCAGTTCTTC. This codes for CASSSAPGNEQFF.

The chain joins TRBV10-3 to TRBJ2-3; possibly TRBD2 for D (5 bases). The CDR3 totals 14 residues. Trimming removed 7 bases at V and 0 bases at J, with 11 bases between. Germline V gene data show CDR1 as ENHRY and CDR2 as SYGVKD. The CDR3: CAITGGLSTDTQYF. The DNA of the CDR3 is TGTGCCATCACAGGAGGCCTCAGCACAGATACGCAGTATTTT.